One T cell receptor (beta chain) is described in this entry. V shed 4 bases, J shed 5 bases, and the junction held 7 bases outside the gene matches. The CDR3 is made up of 14 amino acids. Germline CDR1 ENHRY, CDR2 SYGVKD. This sample stems from a study of blood T cell repertoires in COVID-19. Profiling relied on immunoSEQ multiplex PCR, and the TCRdb table lists in-frame clones only, not all of them. The sample has about 120,000 clones, roughly 90% seen once. The receptor was derived from a woman aged 55-69 years with COVID-19, enrolled during active disease. Sequenced sample: peripheral blood. The rearrangement links TRBV10-3 to TRBJ1-2; 7 bases are shared with TRBD1. CDR3 sequence (DNA): TGTGCCATCAGTGCCCCAACAGGGGAATATGGCTACACCTTC. This sequence encodes CAISAPTGEYGYTF.